A single sample is the source of the 6 T cell receptor beta chains below, sequenced in a study of blood T cell repertoires in COVID-19 (dated by TCRdb to the early 2020s). Libraries were made using the immunoSEQ multiplex PCR assay. As stored in TCRdb, this immuneACCESS dataset retains in-frame rearrangements with V and J assigned. A fraction of the clones does not appear; measured against another copy, unresolved V genes explain less than half of the discrepancy, and the remainder lacks a known reason. The sample records some 97,000 clones, roughly 89% of which are singletons. In total, the top ten clones hold around 6% of the sample. Sequencing was performed on peripheral blood. The receptor set was obtained from a man aged 65 to 85 with acute or convalescent COVID-19.

The chain combines TRBV24-1 with TRBJ2-3, with D possibly TRBD1 on 6 matching bases. Trimming shortened V by 4 bases and J by 8 bases, and 18 bases separated the two germline ends. Germline lookup yields CDR1 KGHDR and CDR2 SFDVKD. CDR3 length: 15 amino acids. DNA for the CDR3: TGTGCCACCAGTGACCAGACCAGGGGTAAGGGTACGCAGTATTTT. Amino acid sequence: CATSDQTRGKGTQYF.

The chain has TRBV19 and TRBJ2-2, with 9 positions matching TRBD2. The CDR3 is made up of 15 amino acids. CDR1 and CDR2 from the germline V gene are LNHDA and SQIVND (reference sequence). Germline trimming cut 4 bases from V and 7 bases from J; bases unmatched to any gene: 7. Here the CDR3 DNA reads TGTGCCAGTAGTAAGGTAGCGGGAGTTGTCGGGGAGCTGTTTTTT. Translation gives CASSKVAGVVGELFF.

This clone came up a few times. The CDR3, as DNA: TGTGCCAGCAGCCAAGATCCGACAGGGTCGACTTCCTATGGCTACACCTTC. Its translation: CASSQDPTGSTSYGYTF. The gene calls are TRBV3-1 (or the pseudogene TRBV3-2) and TRBJ1-2; 7 bases align to TRBD1. This CDR3 comprises 17 residues. Germline V gives CDR1 LGHDT, CDR2 YNNKEL (reference sequence). J lost 4 bases, V lost 0 bases, and 11 bases had no gene match.

V is TRBV7-8 and J is TRBJ2-3; 10 bases align to TRBD1. The trim removed 5 bases at V and 5 bases at J, leaving 10 bases unmatched. The CDR3 extends over 16 amino acids. Germline V CDR1 and CDR2: SGHVS, FQNEAQ. CDR3 amino acids: CASSVRQGAEVDTQYF. The CDR3 DNA reads as TGTGCCAGCAGCGTACGACAGGGGGCAGAAGTAGATACGCAGTATTTT.

This chain uses TRBV18 with TRBJ2-1; 9 bases map to TRBD2. Germline trimming cut 3 bases from V and 4 bases from J; bases unmatched to any gene: 1. The CDR3 extends over 14 amino acids. Germline lookup yields CDR1 KGHSH and CDR2 LQKENI. This chain's CDR3 is CASSPGLAYNEQFF. The CDR3 bases are TGTGCCAGCTCACCGGGACTAGCTTACAATGAGCAGTTCTTC.

The rearrangement uses TRBV7-3 and TRBJ1-1; 10 bases are shared with TRBD1. V was clipped by 0 bases and J by 1 base; unmatched bases: 5. The CDR3 totals 17 residues. Germline lookup yields CDR1 SGHTA and CDR2 FQGTGA. The chain's CDR3 is CASSLTGQGRGNTEAFF. CDR3 DNA sequence: TGTGCCAGCAGCTTAACGGGACAGGGGCGGGGGAACACTGAAGCTTTCTTT.